These 11 T cell receptor beta chains were all obtained from the same sample, sequenced in a study of response to subunit inactivated influenza vaccine. MiXCR was run by TCRdb on the RT-PCR reads, yielding one entry per CDR3 protein. This sample has more than 250,000 distinct CDR3 sequences, with roughly 22% found just once. The material was PBMCs from blood, obtained around 22 months after vaccination. Every receptor here comes from a man between 50 and 75 years old who received an inactivated influenza vaccine.

This chain joins TRBV29-1 and TRBJ2-5, with D hard to call. V was clipped by 5 bases and J by 4 bases, with 5 bases between them. The CDR3 loop spans 10 amino acids. Germline CDR1 SQVTM, CDR2 ANQGSEA. CDR3 bases: TGCAGCGTTCGCTTAGAGACCCAGTACTTC. It specifies CSVRLETQYF.

This clonotype was observed a handful of times. The chain couples TRBV12-3 or TRBV12-4 to TRBJ2-1; either TRBD1 or TRBD2 may supply D (6 bases each). This CDR3 region has 15 residues. V was pared by 3 bases and J by 9 bases, with 18 bases between. CDR3 nucleotides: TGTGCCAGCAGTTTTGGGGGGCCGGATGTCAGTGAGCAGTTCTTC. The encoded protein is CASSFGGPDVSEQFF.

A few counts support this clonotype. This rearrangement joins TRBV7-9 to TRBJ2-7; TRBD1 is a possible D gene (6 bases). V lost 3 bases and J 5 bases, leaving 17 bases between the germline ends. This CDR3 contains 15 residues. Germline V lookup: CDR1 SEHNR, CDR2 FQNEAQ (reference sequence). The DNA for the CDR3 is TGTGCCAGCAGCTTGGACCCTTTGAGGGGGAACGAGCAGTACTTC. The encoded protein is CASSLDPLRGNEQYF.

The rearrangement links TRBV7-2 to TRBJ2-1; D is ambiguous. Germline V gene lookup returns CDR1 SGHTA and CDR2 FQGNSA. The germline V and J ends were trimmed by 4 bases and 7 bases, with 17 bases remaining between them. The CDR3 covers 15 residues. The CDR3, as DNA: TGTGCCAGCAGCTACGACTCGACGAGAAGGAATGAGCAGTTCTTC. Protein product: CASSYDSTRRNEQFF.

In this sample, this clonotype turned up many times. The CDR3 spells CASSQVQGNSPLHF. DNA of the CDR3: TGTGCCAGCAGCCAAGTACAGGGGAATTCACCCCTCCACTTT. The chain couples TRBV3-1 to TRBJ1-6; 7 bases match TRBD1. CDR3 length: 14 amino acids. V trimming: 1 base; J trimming: 7 bases; junction bases outside the gene matches: 1. From germline, CDR1 is LGHDT and CDR2 YNNKEL (reference sequence).

The chain combines TRBV20-1 with TRBJ2-3; D might be TRBD1 or TRBD2, each matching 7 bases. V dropped 0 bases and J dropped 6 bases, with 28 bases sitting between them. This CDR3 comprises 19 residues. Germline lookup yields CDR1 DFQATT and CDR2 SNEGSKA (reference sequence). The CDR3 nucleotides are TGCAGTGCTAGAGATGTAGGGGGAGGGGGCGCGGTTCTGGAGGATACGCAGTATTTT. It encodes CSARDVGGGGAVLEDTQYF.

This clonotype came up a few times. The chain employs TRBV2 and TRBJ1-1; D ambiguous. V was trimmed by 6 bases and J by 0 bases, leaving 8 bases between them. Germline CDR1 and CDR2: SNHLY and FYNNEI. The CDR3 extends over 13 amino acids. The CDR3 sequence: CASSSSMNTEAFF. In DNA form, the CDR3 reads TGTGCCAGCAGCTCGTCGATGAACACTGAAGCTTTCTTT.

The V and J genes are TRBV4-1 and TRBJ2-3, with D unclear. Germline V lookup: CDR1 MGHRA, CDR2 YSYEKL. The CDR3 consists of 15 residues. Deletions cut 1 base from V and 6 bases from J, with 14 bases between. The CDR3 is CASSQVLAMPDTQYF. The CDR3 bases are TGCGCCAGCAGCCAAGTCCTCGCGATGCCCGATACGCAGTATTTT.

This clonotype occurred a few times. The rearrangement joins TRBV27 to TRBJ1-6, with TRBD1 matching 7 bases. With 7 bases clipped from V and 7 bases from J, the junction kept 10 bases outside the gene matches. CDR1 and CDR2 from the germline V gene are MNHEY and SMNVEV (reference sequence). This CDR3 spans 15 amino acids. CDR3 nucleotide sequence: TGTGCCAGCAAAAAGACAGGGAGAAGGAATTCACCCCTCCACTTT. It is translated as CASKKTGRRNSPLHF.

This clonotype was counted a few times. The V and J genes are TRBV20-1 and TRBJ2-1, with 7 bases aligning to TRBD2. V trimming: 0 bases; J trimming: 4 bases; junction bases outside the gene matches: 9. The germline gives CDR1 DFQATT, CDR2 SNEGSKA (reference sequence). The CDR3 sequence is 16 residues long. This chain's CDR3 is CSARDRAGAIYNEQFF. As DNA, the CDR3 is TGCAGTGCTAGAGATCGGGCGGGAGCGATTTACAATGAGCAGTTCTTC.

This clonotype was seen a few times. The chain links TRBV11-2 to TRBJ2-7; no reliable D call. CDR3 length: 18 residues. Per the germline V gene, CDR1 is SGHAT and CDR2 is FQNNGV. Trimming stripped 4 bases from V and 0 bases from J, with 22 bases between. CDR3 amino acids: CASSSNLYRAPVSYEQYF. CDR3 DNA: TGTGCCAGCAGCTCAAACCTCTACCGGGCCCCCGTCTCCTACGAGCAGTACTTC.